These 26 T cell receptor beta chains came from one sample sequenced in a study of T cell responses to AZD1222 COVID-19 vaccine. The protocol was immunoSEQ multiplex PCR, while the TCRdb copy is restricted to in-frame clones and leaves out a portion. The sample carries more than 85,000 clones, nearly 90% recorded once. The specimen was peripheral blood, collected on day 0 of MenACWY control vaccination. The receptors were gathered from an adult in good health.

The chain recombines TRBV30 with TRBJ2-1, with TRBD2 matching 9 bases. The length of the CDR3 is 15 residues. The V segment lost 0 bases and the J segment 6 bases; nucleotides outside the gene matches: 6. The V gene's germline CDR1 is GTSNPN and CDR2 SVGIG (reference sequence). CDR3 nucleotides: TGTGCCTGGAGTGTCGGGACTAGCAGGGGCAATGAGCAGTTCTTC. Translated: CAWSVGTSRGNEQFF.

The chain couples TRBV4-1 to TRBJ1-1; 7 positions match TRBD1. Germline CDR1 reads MGHRA; CDR2 reads YSYEKL. The length of the CDR3 is 16 residues. J lost 5 bases, V lost 1 base, and 10 bases had no gene match. CDR3 protein: CASSQGMGRGVTEAFF. The CDR3 DNA follows: TGCGCCAGCAGCCAAGGAATGGGCAGGGGGGTTACTGAAGCTTTCTTT.

V gene TRBV11-2 combines with J gene TRBJ2-7; no reliable D call. This CDR3 is 14 amino acids long. CDR1 is SGHAT and CDR2 is FQNNGV in the germline V gene. Trimming left V 0 bases short and J 6 bases short, with 12 bases between. The CDR3 DNA is TGTGCCAGCAGCTTAGATCATCAGGTCCTCGAGCAGTACTTC. Its translation is CASSLDHQVLEQYF.

This chain joins TRBV19 and TRBJ1-4; 10 bases fit TRBD1. The CDR3 runs to 15 residues. V lost 4 bases to trimming and J lost 7 bases; unmatched junction nucleotides: 6. Germline loops: CDR1 LNHDA, CDR2 SQIVND (reference sequence). CDR3 DNA: TGTGCCAGTAGTAAGGCGGGACAGGGGAGTGAAAAACTGTTTTTT. Its translation: CASSKAGQGSEKLFF.

The rearrangement uses TRBV7-9 and TRBJ1-6; D uncertain. V dropped 0 bases and J dropped 4 bases, with 4 bases sitting between them. Germline CDR1 and CDR2: SEHNR and FQNEAQ (reference sequence). This CDR3 contains 14 residues. CDR3 protein: CASSLAGYNSPLHF. The CDR3 nucleotides are TGTGCCAGCAGCTTAGCGGGGTATAATTCACCCCTCCACTTT.

This clone has a single count. This sequence joins TRBV7-9 and TRBJ2-3; D uncertain. Germline CDR1 and CDR2: SEHNR and FQNEAQ (reference sequence). V lost 1 base and J lost 1, with 9 bases in between. The CDR3 length is 15 residues. The DNA for the CDR3 is TGTGCCAGCAGCTTAGGGGTTTCAGGCACAGATACGCAGTATTTT. Translation gives CASSLGVSGTDTQYF.

V usage is TRBV18 and J usage is TRBJ1-6; D is uncertain. V was shortened by 6 bases and J by 0 bases, with 12 bases between the two germline ends. The germline CDR1 and CDR2 sequences are KGHSH and LQKENI. There are 16 residues in the CDR3. The CDR3 DNA sequence: TGTGCCAGCTCGCGGGAGGAAAGCTCCTATAATTCACCCCTCCACTTT. Its translation is CASSREESSYNSPLHF.

This chain uses TRBV28 with TRBJ1-1; D is uncertain. The CDR3 has 15 residues. Germline CDR1 MDHEN, CDR2 SYDVKM. The ends were cut back, 5 bases at V and 3 bases at J, with 16 bases in the middle. The CDR3 DNA reads as TGTGCCAGCAGTAGCGCCGGTCTTCTGGACACTGAAGCTTTCTTT. It is translated as CASSSAGLLDTEAFF.

The V call is TRBV5-4, the J call TRBJ1-1; D not certain. The V end was cut by 3 bases, the J end by 2 bases, with 14 bases between. Germline V gene lookup returns CDR1 SGHNT and CDR2 YYREEE (reference sequence). The CDR3 sequence is 15 residues long. In nucleotides, the CDR3 is TGTGCCAGCAGCTCCTTTCAGGTGGGAAACACTGAAGCTTTCTTT. Residues: CASSSFQVGNTEAFF. Supplemented by reference TRBV5-4 and TRBJ1-1, the full variable domain reads ETGVTQSPTHLIKTRGQQVTLRCSSQSGHNTVSWYQQALGQGPQFIFQYYREEENGRGNFPPRFSGLQFPNYSSELNVNALELDDSALYLCASSSFQVGNTEAFFGQGTRLTVV.

The chain is built from TRBV2 and TRBJ2-5, with D possibly matching TRBD2 (5 bases). Germline CDR1 and CDR2: SNHLY and FYNNEI. V was cut by 8 bases and J by 2 bases, with 15 bases left in between. The length of the CDR3 is 14 residues. Here the CDR3 DNA reads TGTGCCAGCCGGCTCAAGGAGCGGCAAGAGACCCAGTACTTC. Protein product: CASRLKERQETQYF.

The count of this clone is one. The CDR3 sequence is CASSSNREGNTIYF. The CDR3 DNA is TGCGCCAGCAGCTCAAACAGGGAAGGTAACACCATATATTTT. This chain joins TRBV5-1 and TRBJ1-3, with D possibly being TRBD1 (6 bases). Germline lookup yields CDR1 SGHRS and CDR2 YFSETQ. CDR3 length: 14 amino acids. V was clipped by 3 bases and J by 7 bases, with 14 bases between them.

The J gene is TRBJ2-1, the V gene TRBV6-2 or TRBV6-3, with a possible D match to TRBD1 (6 bases). Trimming removed 5 bases from V and 0 bases from J, with 14 bases in between. This CDR3 comprises 16 residues. CDR1 is MNHEY and CDR2 is SVGEGT in the germline V gene. The CDR3 DNA is TGTGCCAGCAGTAATCCCCGGGACATCTCCTACAATGAGCAGTTCTTC. Encoded protein: CASSNPRDISYNEQFF.

This clone is a singleton in its sample. The chain combines TRBV11-1 with TRBJ1-6; 8 nucleotides line up with TRBD1. J was trimmed by 9 bases and V by 3 bases; bases with no gene match: 10. CDR1 and CDR2 from the germline V gene are SGHAT and FQDESV (reference sequence). The CDR3 consists of 16 residues. CDR3 sequence (DNA): TGTGCCAGCAGCTTGACGAAAGACAGGGGATTTTCACCCCTCCACTTT. Translation gives CASSLTKDRGFSPLHF.

The J gene is TRBJ1-1, the V gene TRBV6-5; possibly TRBD1 for D (6 bases). CDR3 length: 14 residues. The V end lost 8 bases, the J end lost 1 base, and 14 bases lay between the germline ends. CDR1 and CDR2 from the germline V gene are MNHEY and SVGAGI. In DNA, the CDR3 is TGTGCCAGCCAAGGGGGGCCGGGGAACACTGAAGCTTTCTTT. This encodes CASQGGPGNTEAFF.

The chain couples TRBV2 to TRBJ1-5; the match to TRBD1 covers 9 bases. The CDR3 consists of 15 residues. CDR1 is SNHLY, CDR2 FYNNEI, per germline. V dropped 6 bases and J dropped 6; count of bases not matched to a gene: 9. CDR3 bases: TGTGCCAGCAGGAGGGGACAGGGCTTAGGTCAGCCCCAGCATTTT. Translating it yields CASRRGQGLGQPQHF.

This chain connects TRBV5-1 to TRBJ2-7, with D tentatively TRBD1 (6 bases). Trimming removed 6 bases at V and 9 bases at J, with 28 bases between. The CDR3 covers 16 residues. Germline values: CDR1 SGHRS, CDR2 YFSETQ. The CDR3 DNA is TGCGCCAGCACTCCCATGGCCGGGACACCTGAATGGGGGCAGTACTTC. Its protein is CASTPMAGTPEWGQYF.

This clone was picked up one time. The CDR3 loop reads CASSQDRRNYGYTF. CDR3 nucleotide sequence: TGCGCCAGCAGCCAGGACAGGAGGAACTATGGCTACACCTTC. V and J are TRBV4-3 and TRBJ1-2, with 7 bases matching TRBD1. The CDR3 runs to 14 residues. Germline trimming cut 3 bases from V and 2 bases from J; bases unmatched to any gene: 3. Germline CDR1 is LGHNA and CDR2 is YSLEER.

This chain joins TRBV3-1 (or the pseudogene TRBV3-2) and TRBJ2-3, with D tentatively TRBD2 (5 bases). Trimming shortened V by 3 bases and J by 1 base, and 14 bases separated the two germline ends. From germline, CDR1 is LGHDT and CDR2 YNNKEL (reference sequence). The CDR3 sequence is 16 residues long. DNA of the CDR3: TGTGCCAGCAGCCAGGGTCGGGGATACCGCACAGATACGCAGTATTTT. Translating gives CASSQGRGYRTDTQYF.

The rearrangement joins TRBV3-1 (or the pseudogene TRBV3-2) to TRBJ2-1; 9 bases map to TRBD1. V was pared by 1 base and J by 4 bases, with 5 bases of the junction left unmatched. This CDR3 is 16 amino acids long. CDR1 and CDR2 from the germline V gene are LGHDT and YNNKEL (reference sequence). The CDR3 DNA follows: TGTGCCAGCAGCCAAGCCGGGACAGGGTGGTACAATGAGCAGTTCTTC. This codes for CASSQAGTGWYNEQFF.

The CDR3 loop reads CASSLQGAQWNEQFF. DNA for the CDR3: TGTGCCAGCAGCTTACAGGGGGCGCAGTGGAATGAGCAGTTCTTC. The V call is TRBV7-3, the J call TRBJ2-1; 8 bases are a match to TRBD1. Trimming cost V 2 bases and J 7 bases; bases outside gene matches: 7. The CDR3 is 15 amino acids. Germline V gene data show CDR1 as SGHTA and CDR2 as FQGTGA.

The V call is TRBV27, the J call TRBJ1-2, with D possibly matching TRBD1 (6 bases). Looked up from germline, CDR1 is MNHEY and CDR2 is SMNVEV (reference sequence). V lost 5 bases to trimming and J lost 6 bases, with 16 bases between them. The CDR3 extends over 14 amino acids. The CDR3 protein is CASSLHTGGNGYTF. DNA for the CDR3: TGTGCCAGCAGTCTGCACACGGGGGGCAATGGCTACACCTTC.

The chain employs TRBV28 and TRBJ1-4; D perhaps matches TRBD1 (6 bases). The V and J ends lost 5 bases and 5 bases respectively, with 15 bases between them. CDR1 is MDHEN, CDR2 SYDVKM, per germline. The CDR3 consists of 15 residues. The chain's CDR3 is CASSGQTGTNEKLFF. As DNA, the CDR3 is TGTGCCAGCAGTGGTCAGACAGGAACAAATGAAAAACTGTTTTTT. Full variable domain (missing parts from reference TRBV28 and TRBJ1-4): DVKVTQSSRYLVKRTGEKVFLECVQDMDHENMFWYRQDPGLGLRLIYFSYDVKMKEKGDIPEGYSVSREKKERFSLILESASTNQTSMYLCASSGQTGTNEKLFFGSGTQLSVL.

This chain joins TRBV4-3 and TRBJ2-2; the D gene could be TRBD1 or TRBD2 (5 bases each). The CDR3 length is 17 residues. V was pared by 4 bases and J by 1 base, with 16 bases between. Germline V gives CDR1 LGHNA, CDR2 YSLEER. The CDR3 sequence is CASSPAGTSMNTGELFF. CDR3 DNA: TGCGCCAGCAGCCCCGCTGGGACCTCAATGAACACCGGGGAGCTGTTTTTT.

The V and J genes are TRBV19 and TRBJ2-1, with D possibly TRBD1 on 6 matching bases. Germline V gene data show CDR1 as LNHDA and CDR2 as SQIVND (reference sequence). The CDR3 spans 16 residues. V was cut by 2 bases and J by 2 bases, with 13 bases left in between. The CDR3 DNA follows: TGTGCCAGTAGTATAACCAGGGGTTTGGCCTACAATGAGCAGTTCTTC. As protein: CASSITRGLAYNEQFF.

The gene calls are TRBV28 and TRBJ2-1; possibly TRBD1 or TRBD2 for D (6 bases each). V lost 8 bases and J 8 bases, leaving 22 bases between the germline ends. The CDR3 has 15 amino acids. Looked up from germline, CDR1 is MDHEN and CDR2 is SYDVKM. CDR3 sequence reads: CASHPRGGTKDEQFF. For the CDR3, the DNA is TGTGCCAGCCACCCCCGAGGCGGGACAAAGGATGAGCAGTTCTTC. The variable domain in full, completed from reference TRBV28 and TRBJ2-1, reads DVKVTQSSRYLVKRTGEKVFLECVQDMDHENMFWYRQDPGLGLRLIYFSYDVKMKEKGDIPEGYSVSREKKERFSLILESASTNQTSMYLCASHPRGGTKDEQFFGPGTRLTVL.

This chain joins TRBV10-3 and TRBJ2-1, with 11 nucleotides matching TRBD2. V was pared by 3 bases and J by 5 bases, with 3 bases of the junction left unmatched. Germline CDR1 ENHRY, CDR2 SYGVKD. CDR3 length: 15 residues. DNA for the CDR3: TGTGCCATCAGTGAAGTGACTAGCGGGGACAATGAGCAGTTCTTC. Its protein product is CAISEVTSGDNEQFF.